This is a list of T cell receptor beta chains from one sample in a study of T cell changes during pregnancy in multiple sclerosis. TCRdb keeps only in-frame clones here, not all; method: immunoSEQ multiplex PCR. The repertoire holds around 66,000 clones, with 91% as singletons. The sequencing used peripheral blood, collected in the third trimester of pregnancy. The receptors shown here come from a female donor in good health, enrolled as a control in a pregnancy study. CDR3s include the opening cysteine and the closing phenylalanine or tryptophan. The D gene is left open where the match is weak. For some rows the clone size is stated as once, few or many, or as a class when expanded; others skip it.

cdr3_nt: TGTGCCAGTGCCCCTAGCGGGATGTACGAGCAGTACTTC
cdr3_aa: CASAPSGMYEQYF
v_call: TRBV28
d_call: TRBD2
j_call: TRBJ2-7
clone_size: .

cdr3_nt: TGTGCCAGCAGCCCGAACAGGGTGGGAGGCTACACCTTC
cdr3_aa: CASSPNRVGGYTF
v_call: TRBV7-9
d_call: .
j_call: TRBJ1-2
clone_size: .

cdr3_nt: TGTGCCAGCAGCTTGGTTCCAGGGGGCCTGGTCGGGGAGCTGTTTTTT
cdr3_aa: CASSLVPGGLVGELFF
v_call: TRBV5-4
d_call: TRBD1
j_call: TRBJ2-2
clone_size: .

cdr3_nt: TGTGCCACCTTTAGACTAGGCCTAGAGACCCAGTACTTC
cdr3_aa: CATFRLGLETQYF
v_call: TRBV6-5
d_call: .
j_call: TRBJ2-5
clone_size: .

cdr3_nt: TGTGCCAGTAGTGACGATAGCGGAGGCTCCACAGATACGCAGTATTTT
cdr3_aa: CASSDDSGGSTDTQYF
v_call: TRBV19
d_call: .
j_call: TRBJ2-3
clone_size: .

cdr3_nt: TGTGCCAGCAGCCAAGTTTTAGCCAACAATGAGCAGTTCTTC
cdr3_aa: CASSQVLANNEQFF
v_call: TRBV14
d_call: .
j_call: TRBJ2-1
clone_size: .

cdr3_nt: TGTGCCAGCAGTTACACCCCGGCGGGGCCGTACAATGAGCAGTTCTTC
cdr3_aa: CASSYTPAGPYNEQFF
v_call: TRBV6-5
d_call: .
j_call: TRBJ2-1
clone_size: .

cdr3_nt: TGTGCCAGCACGTCTAGCGGGAGATCCAATGAGCAGTTCTTC
cdr3_aa: CASTSSGRSNEQFF
v_call: TRBV28
d_call: TRBD2
j_call: TRBJ2-1
clone_size: .

cdr3_nt: TGTGCCAGCAGGTCCGGGACAGGGTATATGTATGGCTACACCTTC
cdr3_aa: CASRSGTGYMYGYTF
v_call: TRBV5-6
d_call: TRBD1
j_call: TRBJ1-2
clone_size: .

cdr3_nt: TGTGCCAGCAGCCAAGATGCGAGTTTAGCGGGACTGCCCCAAGAGACCCAGTACTTC
cdr3_aa: CASSQDASLAGLPQETQYF
v_call: TRBV4-2
d_call: TRBD2
j_call: TRBJ2-5
clone_size: .

cdr3_nt: TGTGCCAGCAGTTGGGGTTTCGGGGACACTGAAGCTTTCTTT
cdr3_aa: CASSWGFGDTEAFF
v_call: TRBV6-5
d_call: .
j_call: TRBJ1-1
clone_size: .

cdr3_nt: TGTGCCTGGAGGGGCAGAGGGCTCTCTGGAAACACCATATATTTT
cdr3_aa: CAWRGRGLSGNTIYF
v_call: TRBV30
d_call: .
j_call: TRBJ1-3
clone_size: .

cdr3_nt: TGTGCCAGTAGTATTGGGGTTGGCAGGGCTTCCTACAATGAGCAGTTCTTC
cdr3_aa: CASSIGVGRASYNEQFF
v_call: TRBV19
d_call: .
j_call: TRBJ2-1
clone_size: .

cdr3_nt: TGTGCCATCAGGGAGGGACTAGCGGGGGTCAATGAGCAGTTCTTC
cdr3_aa: CAIREGLAGVNEQFF
v_call: TRBV10-3
d_call: TRBD2
j_call: TRBJ2-1
clone_size: once

cdr3_nt: TGTGCCAGCAGCATCCTCACTAGAGGGGAGCTGTTTTTT
cdr3_aa: CASSILTRGELFF
v_call: TRBV6-1
d_call: .
j_call: TRBJ2-2
clone_size: .

cdr3_nt: TGTGCCAGCAGCCTCACTAGCTTAGTCAATGAGCAGTTCTTC
cdr3_aa: CASSLTSLVNEQFF
v_call: TRBV6-1
d_call: .
j_call: TRBJ2-1
clone_size: .

cdr3_nt: TGTGCCACCAGCACCGGACAGGGGGGGACTGAAGCTTTCTTT
cdr3_aa: CATSTGQGGTEAFF
v_call: TRBV15
d_call: TRBD1
j_call: TRBJ1-1
clone_size: .

cdr3_nt: TGTGCCAGCAGCCTTACCACGGCGGCGCTTACTATAGGCTACACCTTC
cdr3_aa: CASSLTTAALTIGYTF
v_call: TRBV5-6
d_call: .
j_call: TRBJ1-2
clone_size: .

cdr3_nt: TGTGCCAGCAGCCATACTAGCGGGGGCACAGATACGCAGTATTTT
cdr3_aa: CASSHTSGGTDTQYF
v_call: TRBV6-4
d_call: TRBD2
j_call: TRBJ2-3
clone_size: .

cdr3_nt: TGTGCCAGTAGTATACAGGGGGCGTTAAACACTGAAGCTTTCTTT
cdr3_aa: CASSIQGALNTEAFF
v_call: TRBV19
d_call: TRBD1
j_call: TRBJ1-1
clone_size: .

cdr3_nt: TGTGCTAGTGGTTTGGGGATACAGGGGGCGCGCGCTTTCTTT
cdr3_aa: CASGLGIQGARAFF
v_call: TRBV12-5
d_call: TRBD1
j_call: TRBJ1-1
clone_size: .

cdr3_nt: TGTGCCAGCAGCCTGGGGGGCGACCAAGAGACCCAGTACTTC
cdr3_aa: CASSLGGDQETQYF
v_call: TRBV5-4
d_call: .
j_call: TRBJ2-5
clone_size: .

cdr3_nt: TGTGCCACCAGCAGTGGAACAGTCTCCGAAAAACTGTTTTTT
cdr3_aa: CATSSGTVSEKLFF
v_call: TRBV15
d_call: .
j_call: TRBJ1-4
clone_size: few

cdr3_nt: TGTGCCAGCAGCTTTTCGGGGGGCTACGAGCAGTACTTC
cdr3_aa: CASSFSGGYEQYF
v_call: TRBV5-6
d_call: TRBD2
j_call: TRBJ2-7
clone_size: .

cdr3_nt: TGTGCTAGCAGCCTACGTGCGGGGGGGAACACCGGGGAGCTGTTTTTT
cdr3_aa: CASSLRAGGNTGELFF
v_call: TRBV7-7
d_call: TRBD2
j_call: TRBJ2-2
clone_size: .

cdr3_nt: TGTGCCAGCAGATCCCCGGGATCCTACGAGCAGTACTTC
cdr3_aa: CASRSPGSYEQYF
v_call: TRBV6-5
d_call: .
j_call: TRBJ2-7
clone_size: .

cdr3_nt: TGTGCCAGCTCGCAAACTAGCGGTATGAGCACAGATACGCAGTATTTT
cdr3_aa: CASSQTSGMSTDTQYF
v_call: TRBV28
d_call: TRBD2
j_call: TRBJ2-3
clone_size: once

cdr3_nt: TGTGCCAGCAGCTCACACAGGGGTAACACTGAAGCTTTCTTT
cdr3_aa: CASSSHRGNTEAFF
v_call: TRBV7-9
d_call: TRBD1
j_call: TRBJ1-1
clone_size: .

cdr3_nt: TGTGCCAGCAGCACGACTAGCGGGGGGCAGGGTGAGCAGTTCTTC
cdr3_aa: CASSTTSGGQGEQFF
v_call: TRBV6-5
d_call: TRBD2
j_call: TRBJ2-1
clone_size: .

cdr3_nt: TGTGCCAGTACGCGAACGGACAGGGGACGAGCTTTCTTT
cdr3_aa: CASTRTDRGRAFF
v_call: TRBV19
d_call: TRBD1
j_call: TRBJ1-1
clone_size: .

cdr3_nt: TGTGCCAGCAGCTTAGGCGGGGGGGCCGGAAACATTCAGTACTTC
cdr3_aa: CASSLGGGAGNIQYF
v_call: TRBV7-3
d_call: TRBD2
j_call: TRBJ2-4
clone_size: .

cdr3_nt: TGCGCCAGCAGCCAAGATGAGATGGGAGGCACTGAAGCTTTCTTT
cdr3_aa: CASSQDEMGGTEAFF
v_call: TRBV4-1
d_call: .
j_call: TRBJ1-1
clone_size: .

cdr3_nt: TGTGCCAGCAGCACCTACGACAGGGAAGCTTTCTTT
cdr3_aa: CASSTYDREAFF
v_call: TRBV5-4
d_call: .
j_call: TRBJ1-1
clone_size: .

cdr3_nt: TGCGCCAGCAGCTTGGGGCGGGGGGGCCAATCCTACGAGCAGTACTTC
cdr3_aa: CASSLGRGGQSYEQYF
v_call: TRBV5-1
d_call: TRBD2
j_call: TRBJ2-7
clone_size: .

cdr3_nt: TGCGCCAGCAGCTTACCGACCGTAGGGGCCGGGCACAATGAGCAGTTCTTC
cdr3_aa: CASSLPTVGAGHNEQFF
v_call: TRBV5-1
d_call: .
j_call: TRBJ2-1
clone_size: .

cdr3_nt: TGTGCCAGCAGCTTACCAGGGGGGCGTTGGTACGAGCAGTACTTC
cdr3_aa: CASSLPGGRWYEQYF
v_call: TRBV7-2
d_call: .
j_call: TRBJ2-7
clone_size: .

cdr3_nt: TGTGCCAGCAGTTATTCGACAGGGTACACTGAAGCTTTCTTT
cdr3_aa: CASSYSTGYTEAFF
v_call: TRBV6-5
d_call: TRBD1
j_call: TRBJ1-1
clone_size: .

cdr3_nt: TGTGCCAGCAGGAAGGGACAGGAGCAAGAGACCCAGTACTTC
cdr3_aa: CASRKGQEQETQYF
v_call: TRBV2
d_call: TRBD1
j_call: TRBJ2-5
clone_size: .

cdr3_nt: TGTGCCTCTACAGCGGGTACTAACACCGGGGAGCTGTTTTTT
cdr3_aa: CASTAGTNTGELFF
v_call: TRBV25-1
d_call: .
j_call: TRBJ2-2
clone_size: .

cdr3_nt: TGTGCCAGCAGTGAGGGACAGGCCTCCTACGAGCAGTACTTC
cdr3_aa: CASSEGQASYEQYF
v_call: TRBV28
d_call: TRBD1
j_call: TRBJ2-7
clone_size: .

cdr3_nt: TGTGCCAGCAGTTGGACTAGCGGGAGTTTCGGAGATACGCAGTATTTT
cdr3_aa: CASSWTSGSFGDTQYF
v_call: TRBV27
d_call: TRBD2
j_call: TRBJ2-3
clone_size: .

cdr3_nt: TGTGCCAGCAGTCCCTCCTCAGGGGAGCCCCAGCATTTT
cdr3_aa: CASSPSSGEPQHF
v_call: TRBV6-4
d_call: .
j_call: TRBJ1-5
clone_size: .

cdr3_nt: TGTGCCAGCAGTTACTCCGGACAGAGGGGAGAGACCCAGTACTTC
cdr3_aa: CASSYSGQRGETQYF
v_call: TRBV6-5
d_call: .
j_call: TRBJ2-5
clone_size: .

cdr3_nt: TGTGCCAGCACCGACATACAGAACACCGGGGAGCTGTTTTTT
cdr3_aa: CASTDIQNTGELFF
v_call: TRBV6-5
d_call: .
j_call: TRBJ2-2
clone_size: .

cdr3_nt: TGTGCCAGCAGCTTAGCGCTGGGCAGCGGGGTCTCCTACGAGCAGTACTTC
cdr3_aa: CASSLALGSGVSYEQYF
v_call: TRBV7-9
d_call: TRBD2
j_call: TRBJ2-7
clone_size: few

cdr3_nt: TGTGCCAGCAGCCCGCGGACTAGCGGGCACAATGAGCAGTTCTTC
cdr3_aa: CASSPRTSGHNEQFF
v_call: TRBV9
d_call: TRBD2
j_call: TRBJ2-1
clone_size: .

cdr3_nt: TGCAGCGCCTGCCCCCAGGAGGGCACTGAAGCTTTCTTT
cdr3_aa: CSACPQEGTEAFF
v_call: TRBV29-1
d_call: .
j_call: TRBJ1-1
clone_size: .

cdr3_nt: TGTGCCAGCAGCTTAGTTAGCCGGTACGAGCAGTACTTC
cdr3_aa: CASSLVSRYEQYF
v_call: TRBV7-9
d_call: .
j_call: TRBJ2-7
clone_size: .

cdr3_nt: TGTGCCAGCTCTCCCCGCGGCGCCCAAGAGACCCAGTACTTC
cdr3_aa: CASSPRGAQETQYF
v_call: TRBV6-4
d_call: .
j_call: TRBJ2-5
clone_size: .

cdr3_nt: TGTGCCAGCAGCTTAGTGGCAGGGGACACCGGGGAGCTGTTTTTT
cdr3_aa: CASSLVAGDTGELFF
v_call: TRBV7-9
d_call: .
j_call: TRBJ2-2
clone_size: .

cdr3_nt: TGTGCCAGCAGCCCCAAGTGGTTAGTCAATGAGCAGTTCTTC
cdr3_aa: CASSPKWLVNEQFF
v_call: TRBV7-2
d_call: .
j_call: TRBJ2-1
clone_size: .

cdr3_nt: TGTGCCAGCAGTTTTAGCGGGAGCCCCTACAATGAGCAGTTCTTC
cdr3_aa: CASSFSGSPYNEQFF
v_call: TRBV7-6
d_call: TRBD2
j_call: TRBJ2-1
clone_size: .

cdr3_nt: TGCGCCAGCAGCCCAGGGACAGACAACTATGGCTACACCTTC
cdr3_aa: CASSPGTDNYGYTF
v_call: TRBV5-1
d_call: TRBD1
j_call: TRBJ1-2
clone_size: .

cdr3_nt: TGTGCCAGCAGTCTCCGACTAGCGGGAGGTTGGGATACGCAGTATTTT
cdr3_aa: CASSLRLAGGWDTQYF
v_call: TRBV28
d_call: TRBD2
j_call: TRBJ2-3
clone_size: .

cdr3_nt: TGTGCCAGCAGCCCACACCACGATAGGGGAAAGCAGTACTTC
cdr3_aa: CASSPHHDRGKQYF
v_call: TRBV5-4
d_call: .
j_call: TRBJ2-7
clone_size: .

cdr3_nt: TGCGCCAGCAGCTTGGACCACTGGACAGGGCAAACCTATGGCTACACCTTC
cdr3_aa: CASSLDHWTGQTYGYTF
v_call: TRBV5-1
d_call: TRBD1
j_call: TRBJ1-2
clone_size: .

cdr3_nt: TGTGCCAGCAGCACACTAGCGGGAACCTACGAGCAGTACTTC
cdr3_aa: CASSTLAGTYEQYF
v_call: TRBV7-2
d_call: TRBD2
j_call: TRBJ2-7
clone_size: .

cdr3_nt: TGTGCCAGCAGCGACTTCGCCGCGGTGGACGAGCAGTACTTC
cdr3_aa: CASSDFAAVDEQYF
v_call: TRBV6-6
d_call: .
j_call: TRBJ2-7
clone_size: .

cdr3_nt: TGTGCCAGCTCACTCGATGCGTTTGGTACGCAGTATTTT
cdr3_aa: CASSLDAFGTQYF
v_call: TRBV18
d_call: .
j_call: TRBJ2-3
clone_size: .